This entry is about one TCR beta chain. Its antigen is undetermined. This CDR3 region has 16 residues. The germline V gene encodes CDR1 SGHKS and CDR2 YYEKEE (reference sequence). V lost 0 bases, J lost 2 bases, and 14 bases lay in between. The data originate from a study of radiotherapy plus CTLA-4 blockade in lung cancer. Across the whole study: Among patients, over 15% showed objective responses, and approximately 29% had disease control. Study-wide findings and caveats: Radiotherapy was combined with ipilimumab, and tumor-derived TCR clones then expanded in blood.

Focal radiation was given together with CTLA-4 blockade (ipilimumab) to patients with chemo-refractory metastatic non-small-cell lung cancer. Sequenced by immunoSEQ multiplex PCR; TCRdb stores in-frame clones only, minus some. The sample consists of around 65,000 clones, 70% to 80% of them appearing once. The TCR originated in a human donor with non-small cell lung cancer who had a complete response to radiotherapy plus ipilimumab. The J gene is TRBJ1-2, the V gene TRBV5-5; TRBD1 is a possible D gene (5 bases). This specimen was peripheral blood, taken from a patient treated with radiotherapy plus ipilimumab. The chain's CDR3 is CASSLAGGNLNYGYTF. DNA for the CDR3: TGTGCCAGCAGCTTGGCGGGGGGGAATTTAAACTATGGCTACACCTTC. Full variable domain (missing parts from reference TRBV5-5 and TRBJ1-2): DAGVTQSPTHLIKTRGQQVTLRCSPISGHKSVSWYQQVLGQGPQFIFQYYEKEERGRGNFPDRFSARQFPNYSSELNVNALLLGDSALYLCASSLAGGNLNYGYTFGSGTRLTVV.